This TCR beta chain stems from a study of CD8+ T cells in alopecia areata (dated by TCRdb to 2017 to 2018). Background on the whole study: The treated patients took part in an open-label pilot trial in which moderate-to-severe alopecia areata was treated with oral tofacitinib at 5 to 10 mg twice daily. Tofacitinib was administered for 6 to 18 months, and 6 months of follow-up off drug were then conducted to assess delayed response and recurrence. High-throughput TCRbeta sequencing was used to examine T cell clonal expansion in alopecia areata in both the C3H/HeJ mouse model and human patients. In humans, TCRbeta sequencing was performed on scalp tissue and on sorted CD4+ and CD8+ peripheral blood T cells from healthy controls and from patients with patchy or totalis/universalis alopecia areata. Biopsies were taken from tofacitinib-treated patients at baseline and at 4 and 24 weeks of treatment, and a later scalp biopsy was taken in several of the tofacitinib-treated patients. Scalp clonality was compared across normal scalp (n=4), patchy alopecia areata scalp (n=8), and alopecia totalis/universalis scalp (n=8). RNA was obtained with the PAXgene miRNA kit for fixed scalp, the miRNeasy kit for PBMCs, and the RNeasy kit for mouse skin. TCRbeta CDR3 regions were amplified by immunoSEQ multiplex PCR using 35 Vbeta forward and 13 Jbeta reverse primers. Broader findings and caveats from the paper: Shared TCR sequences between patients were less evident than in mice, which may be partly attributable to HLA diversity in the patient population. Unlike mouse skin, where gammadelta T cells dominate, normal human skin contains resident alphabeta T cells that get sequenced too, which complicates analysis of the scalp TCR repertoire. Compared with normal scalp, lesional scalp, particularly in alopecia totalis/universalis, had higher clonality and more expanded CD8+ clones, which suggests antigenic drive.

This clone occurred a few times. Its antigen target is currently unknown. The sample holds no much larger clone one base away, and base qualities are not on file. The method was the immunoSEQ multiplex PCR assay. RNA was extracted from all samples and reverse transcribed into cDNA as template for TCR sequencing. SuperScript III was used to make first-strand cDNA, primed with a 2:1 mix of oligo-dT and random hexamers. A synthetic immune receptor repertoire was used to gauge amplification bias, and whatever bias remained was removed computationally. The source study handled its data this way. Raw reads were preprocessed for error removal, and CDR3 was defined according to IMGT conventions as running from the conserved cysteine to phenylalanine. Clonality was calculated as 1 minus Shannon entropy normalized by log2 of the number of productive unique TCRs. Scalp TCRbeta sequences were cross-referenced with sorted blood CD4 and CD8 repertoires so that the CD4 or CD8 identity of scalp clones could be inferred. TCRdb carries this immuneACCESS record with in-frame sequences only. Its versions omit some clonotypes, under half of them owing to an unresolved V gene in the studies checked, with the rest unexplained. V, J and clone size derive from that table, while D and trimming were established from the DNA sequence. Across this sample there are roughly 130,000 clones, with roughly three fifths seen only once. Roughly 4.8% of the sample is taken by the ten largest.

The intended sense of this specimen's time point label: baseline before oral tofacitinib. Lesional scalp punch biopsies and peripheral blood were collected from alopecia areata patients. PBMCs were separated by density centrifugation and stained for CD3, CD4 and CD8, after which CD4+ and CD8+ T cells were sorted on a FACSAria. This TCR was recovered from a human donor with alopecia areata. The source was CD4+ T cells sorted from blood, collected at week 0.

Here is the DNA: TGCAGTGCTCCTACCTCGGCCGAGCAGTACTTC. This yields the protein CSAPTSAEQYF. The sequence joins TRBV20-1 to TRBJ2-7; confidence is insufficient to name the D gene. V loses 5 bases, J loses 6 bases, and the germline ends lie 11 bases apart. Per the germline V gene (reference sequence), DFQATT is the CDR1 and SNEGSKA is the CDR2. The cysteine opens and the phenylalanine closes a CDR3 of 11 amino acids. Only the CDR3 DNA stays, 33 bases, in frame from base 1.